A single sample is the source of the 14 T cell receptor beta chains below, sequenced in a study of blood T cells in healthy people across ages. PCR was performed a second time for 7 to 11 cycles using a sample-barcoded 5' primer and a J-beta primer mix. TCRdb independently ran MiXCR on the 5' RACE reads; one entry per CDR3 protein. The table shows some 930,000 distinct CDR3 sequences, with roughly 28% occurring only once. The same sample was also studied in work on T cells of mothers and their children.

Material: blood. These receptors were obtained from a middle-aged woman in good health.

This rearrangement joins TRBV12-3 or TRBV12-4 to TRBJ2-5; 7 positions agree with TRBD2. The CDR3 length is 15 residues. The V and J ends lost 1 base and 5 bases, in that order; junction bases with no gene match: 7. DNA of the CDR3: TGTGCCAGCAGTTTAGGGGGGGGTTCGAAGGAGACCCAGTACTTC. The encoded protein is CASSLGGGSKETQYF.

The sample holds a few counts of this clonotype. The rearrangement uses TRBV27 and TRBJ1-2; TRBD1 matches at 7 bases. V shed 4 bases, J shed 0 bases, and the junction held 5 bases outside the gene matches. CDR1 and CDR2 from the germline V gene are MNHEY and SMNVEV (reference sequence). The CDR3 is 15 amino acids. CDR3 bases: TGTGCCAGCAGTTCGCCGGGACAGCCTAACTATGGCTACACCTTC. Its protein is CASSSPGQPNYGYTF.

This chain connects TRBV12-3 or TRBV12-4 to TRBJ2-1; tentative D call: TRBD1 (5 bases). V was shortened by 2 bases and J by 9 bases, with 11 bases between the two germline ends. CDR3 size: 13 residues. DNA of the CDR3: TGTGCCAGCAGTTTAAAGATCCAGGGTGAGCAGTTCTTC. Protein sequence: CASSLKIQGEQFF.

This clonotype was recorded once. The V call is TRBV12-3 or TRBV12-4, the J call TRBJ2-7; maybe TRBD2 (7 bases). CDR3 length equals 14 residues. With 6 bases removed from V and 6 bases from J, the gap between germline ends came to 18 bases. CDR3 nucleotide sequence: TGTGCCAGCAGCATTGGGGGGGGGCCGCGCGAGCAGTACTTC. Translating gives CASSIGGGPREQYF.

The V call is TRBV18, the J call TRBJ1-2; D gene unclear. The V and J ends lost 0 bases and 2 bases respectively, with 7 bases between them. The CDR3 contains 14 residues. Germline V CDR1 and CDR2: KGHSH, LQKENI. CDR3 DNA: TGTGCCAGCTCACCACCGACCAGGAACTATGGCTACACCTTC. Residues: CASSPPTRNYGYTF. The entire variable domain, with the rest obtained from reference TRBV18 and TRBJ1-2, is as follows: NAGVMQNPRHLVRRRGQEARLRCSPMKGHSHVYWYRQLPEEGLKFMVYLQKENIIDESGMPKERFSAEFPKEGPSILRIQQVVRGDSAAYFCASSPPTRNYGYTFGSGTRLTVV.

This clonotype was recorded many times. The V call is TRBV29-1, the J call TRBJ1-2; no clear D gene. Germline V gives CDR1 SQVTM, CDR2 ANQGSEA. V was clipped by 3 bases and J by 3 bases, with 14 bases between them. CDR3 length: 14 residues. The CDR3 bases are TGCAGCGTTGACAGGCCGGCCGGAGACTATGGCTACACCTTC. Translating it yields CSVDRPAGDYGYTF.

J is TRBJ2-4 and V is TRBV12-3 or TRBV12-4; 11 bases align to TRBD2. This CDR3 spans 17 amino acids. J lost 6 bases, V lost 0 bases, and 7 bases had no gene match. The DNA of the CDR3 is TGTGCCAGCAGTTTAGCGGGGACTAGCGGAATCGGAAACATTCAGTACTTC. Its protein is CASSLAGTSGIGNIQYF.

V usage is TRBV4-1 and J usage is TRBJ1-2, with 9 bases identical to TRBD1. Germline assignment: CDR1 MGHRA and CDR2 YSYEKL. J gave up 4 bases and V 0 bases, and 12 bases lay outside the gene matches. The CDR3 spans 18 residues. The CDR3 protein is CASSQDRGGQGISYGYTF. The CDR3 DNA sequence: TGCGCCAGCAGCCAAGATCGAGGGGGACAGGGAATCAGCTATGGCTACACCTTC.

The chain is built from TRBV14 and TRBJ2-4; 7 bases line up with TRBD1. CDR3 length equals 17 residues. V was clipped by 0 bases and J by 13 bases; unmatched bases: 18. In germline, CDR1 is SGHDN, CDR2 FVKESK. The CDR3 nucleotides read TGTGCCAGCAGCCAAGACTCAATCGGACAGGCCTACAATGAGCAGTACTTC. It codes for CASSQDSIGQAYNEQYF.

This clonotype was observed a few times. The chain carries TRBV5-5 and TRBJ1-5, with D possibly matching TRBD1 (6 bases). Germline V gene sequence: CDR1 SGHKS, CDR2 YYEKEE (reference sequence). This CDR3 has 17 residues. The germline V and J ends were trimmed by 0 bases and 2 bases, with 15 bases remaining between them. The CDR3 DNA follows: TGTGCCAGCAGCTTGGGGCAGGGGAGAGGTGGCAATCAGCCCCAGCATTTT. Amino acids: CASSLGQGRGGNQPQHF. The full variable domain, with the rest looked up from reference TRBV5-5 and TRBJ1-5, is DAGVTQSPTHLIKTRGQQVTLRCSPISGHKSVSWYQQVLGQGPQFIFQYYEKEERGRGNFPDRFSARQFPNYSSELNVNALLLGDSALYLCASSLGQGRGGNQPQHFGDGTRLSIL.

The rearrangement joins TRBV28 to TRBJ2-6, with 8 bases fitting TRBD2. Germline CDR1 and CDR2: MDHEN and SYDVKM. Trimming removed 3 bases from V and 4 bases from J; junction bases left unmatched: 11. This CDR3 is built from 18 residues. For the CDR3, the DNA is TGTGCCAGCAGTTTCCCAATCGGGGGGGGTTCAGGGGCCAACGTCCTGACTTTC. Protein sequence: CASSFPIGGGSGANVLTF.

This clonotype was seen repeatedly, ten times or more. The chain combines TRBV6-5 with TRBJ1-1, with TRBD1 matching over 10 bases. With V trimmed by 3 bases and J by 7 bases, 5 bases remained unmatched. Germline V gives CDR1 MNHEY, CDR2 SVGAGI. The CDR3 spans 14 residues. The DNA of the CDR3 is TGTGCCAGCAGTTATGACAGGGGGCACATTGAAGCTTTCTTT. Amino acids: CASSYDRGHIEAFF.

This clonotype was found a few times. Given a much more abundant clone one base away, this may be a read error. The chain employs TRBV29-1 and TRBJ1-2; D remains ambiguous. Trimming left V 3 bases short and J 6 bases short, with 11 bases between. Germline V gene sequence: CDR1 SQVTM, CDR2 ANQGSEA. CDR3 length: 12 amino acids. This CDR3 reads CSVESRSHGYTF. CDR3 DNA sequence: TGCAGCGTTGAGTCCAGGTCCCATGGCTACACCTTC.

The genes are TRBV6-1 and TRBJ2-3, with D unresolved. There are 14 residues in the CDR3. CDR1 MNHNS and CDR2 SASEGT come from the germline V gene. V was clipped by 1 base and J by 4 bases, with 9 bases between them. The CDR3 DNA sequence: TGTGCCAGCAGTGAAGGACATGGCCCAGATACGCAGTATTTT. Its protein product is CASSEGHGPDTQYF.